This entry lists 12 T cell receptor beta chains sequenced from one sample in a study of T cells in Graves' hyperthyroidism and ophthalmopathy. Amplified TCR beta CDR3 regions derived from RNA transcripts. The primer set for the first-round RT-PCR of the TCR CDR3 was HTBI. MiXCR, run by TCRdb on the multiplex PCR reads, gives a single entry per CDR3 protein. The sample has fewer than 500,000 distinct CDR3 sequences, roughly 14% seen once. Sequenced input: blood. The receptors stem from a man younger than 35 with Graves' ophthalmopathy.

This sequence joins TRBV10-3 and TRBJ2-7; D not certain. V lost 0 bases and J lost 7, with 13 bases in between. This CDR3 has 14 residues. Germline V gene data show CDR1 as ENHRY and CDR2 as SYGVKD. This chain's CDR3 is CAISESKVLNEQYF. The CDR3 DNA reads TGTGCCATCAGTGAGTCGAAAGTTCTTAATGAGCAGTACTTC.

V usage is TRBV18 and J usage is TRBJ2-7; tentatively, D is TRBD2 (6 bases). V lost 3 bases, J lost 4 bases, and 16 bases lay in between. Germline CDR1 and CDR2: KGHSH and LQKENI. The CDR3 covers 15 residues. The CDR3 is CASSPRPAGGYEQYF. CDR3 nucleotides: TGTGCCAGCTCACCCCGCCCTGCTGGGGGGTACGAGCAGTACTTC.

This chain uses TRBV7-9 with TRBJ2-5; 14 nucleotides line up with TRBD2. After removal of 4 bases from V and 4 bases from J, the junction contained 11 bases not matched to a gene. CDR3 length: 18 amino acids. CDR1 and CDR2 from the germline V gene are SEHNR and FQNEAQ (reference sequence). The CDR3 coding sequence is TGTGCCAGCAGCTCCTCGCGACTAGCGGGGGGGCTGTCAGAGACCCAGTACTTC. Translating it yields CASSSSRLAGGLSETQYF.

This clonotype was seen once. One end of the junction varies from germline; a read error may be responsible. This chain uses TRBV5-1 with TRBJ2-7, with D possibly TRBD1 on 6 matching bases. This CDR3 is 13 amino acids long. The germline V gene has CDR1 SGHRS and CDR2 YFSETQ. CDR3 DNA sequence: TGCGCCATCAGCTTGGGACAACGCTACGAGCAGTACTTC. This codes for CAISLGQRYEQYF.

This clonotype came up many times. This chain connects TRBV6-1 to TRBJ2-2; 11 bases line up with TRBD2. The germline CDR1 and CDR2 sequences are MNHNS and SASEGT. The CDR3 runs to 15 residues. The junction had 7 bases not matched to a gene; V was cut back by 6 bases and J by 7 bases. The CDR3 is CASRITSGSIGELFF. In DNA, the CDR3 is TGTGCCAGCAGAATAACTAGCGGGAGCATCGGGGAGCTGTTTTTT.

Concerning this clonotype itself: This may be a read error, as it is one base from a much larger clone. The V call is TRBV29-1, the J call TRBJ2-3; 8 bases are shared with TRBD1. CDR1 and CDR2 from the germline V gene are SQVTM and ANQGSEA. This CDR3 contains 13 residues. The chain's CDR3 is CSTRTGSTGTQYF. CDR3 nucleotides: TGCAGCACCCGGACAGGGAGCACAGGTACGCAGTATTTT.

The V and J genes are TRBV19 and TRBJ2-7; D is perhaps TRBD2 (6 bases). The CDR3 runs to 14 residues. Trimming removed 10 bases at V and 3 bases at J, with 19 bases between. CDR1 LNHDA and CDR2 SQIVND come from the germline V gene (reference sequence). The CDR3 loop is CATSPGLGDYEQYF. The CDR3, as DNA: TGTGCCACCTCTCCGGGACTTGGGGACTACGAGCAGTACTTC.

Comment on this clonotype: A read error is possible here, since a much larger clone lies one base away. The genes are TRBV20-1 and TRBJ2-1; D is perhaps TRBD2 (6 bases). The J call may be mistaken, given a closer DNA end match to TRBJ2-7. The V gene's germline CDR1 is DFQATT and CDR2 SNEGSKA (reference sequence). The CDR3 consists of 14 residues. The CDR3 DNA is TGCAGTGCTAGATACCGGGACTTCTACAATGAGCAGTACTTC. The encoded protein is CSARYRDFYNEQYF.

A remark on this clonotype: An end of the junction differs from the germline gene, which may be a read error. This chain joins TRBV9 and TRBJ1-5; unclear D gene. The CDR3 is made up of 13 amino acids. Germline V gives CDR1 SGDLS, CDR2 YYNGEE. CDR3 residues: CAGSVGSGQPQHF. The CDR3 nucleotides read TGTGCCGGCAGCGTAGGGAGCGGGCAGCCCCAGCATTTT.

The chain is built from TRBV6-5 and TRBJ2-2; 8 positions match TRBD1. V shed 0 bases and J 5 bases; nucleotides not matched to a gene: 5. The CDR3 spans 16 residues. Germline lookup yields CDR1 MNHEY and CDR2 SVGAGI. DNA of the CDR3: TGTGCCAGCAGTTACTCACAGGGGGGTGTTACCGGGGAGCTGTTTTTT. This encodes CASSYSQGGVTGELFF.

This clonotype has ten or more counts. The chain recombines TRBV27 with TRBJ1-1; the D is unclear. Germline assignment: CDR1 MNHEY and CDR2 SMNVEV (reference sequence). This CDR3 contains 13 residues. V was pared by 5 bases and J by 1 base, with 8 bases between. CDR3 region: CASSRTPNTEAFF. The CDR3 region has the DNA TGTGCCAGCAGTCGGACGCCGAACACTGAAGCTTTCTTT.

This clonotype occurred many times. The chain employs TRBV20-1 and TRBJ2-1; 9 nucleotides align to TRBD2. Looked up from germline, CDR1 is DFQATT and CDR2 is SNEGSKA (reference sequence). The CDR3 has 16 amino acids. V was pared by 0 bases and J by 4 bases, with 7 bases of the junction left unmatched. The CDR3, as DNA: TGCAGTGCTAGAGACCTACTAGCGGGTCAATACAATGAGCAGTTCTTC. Its translation: CSARDLLAGQYNEQFF.